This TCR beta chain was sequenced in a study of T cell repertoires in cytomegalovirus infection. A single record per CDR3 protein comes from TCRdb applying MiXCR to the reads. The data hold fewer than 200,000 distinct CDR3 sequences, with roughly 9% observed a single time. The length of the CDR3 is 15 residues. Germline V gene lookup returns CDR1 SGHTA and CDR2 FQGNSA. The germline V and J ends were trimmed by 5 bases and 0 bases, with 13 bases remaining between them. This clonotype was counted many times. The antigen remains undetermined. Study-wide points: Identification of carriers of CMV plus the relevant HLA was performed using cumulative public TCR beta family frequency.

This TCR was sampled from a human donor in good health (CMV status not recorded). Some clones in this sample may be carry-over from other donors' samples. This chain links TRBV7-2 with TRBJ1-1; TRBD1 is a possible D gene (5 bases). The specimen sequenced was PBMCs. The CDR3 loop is CASSASGTVNTEAFF. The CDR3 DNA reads TGTGCCAGCAGCGCATCCGGGACCGTGAACACTGAAGCTTTCTTT.